Listed below are T cell receptor beta chains from one sample, sequenced in a study of radiation and T cells in renal cell carcinoma. The table came from immunoSEQ multiplex PCR; TCRdb's copy has only in-frame clones and leaves some out. The sample has roughly 150,000 clones, around 90% seen once. The input for sequencing was blood, taken from a patient whose treatment included radiotherapy and nephrectomy. The receptors come from a woman aged 45-65 years with renal cell carcinoma. CDR3s include the opening cysteine and the closing phenylalanine or tryptophan. A D gene is named only where the DNA matches it firmly.

J,V,D,CDR3
TRBJ2-3,TRBV7-2,TRBD2,CASSLEGRGGQVPQYF
TRBJ1-1,TRBV18,-,CASSPSGHLNTEAFF
TRBJ2-5,TRBV7-9,TRBD2,CASSPLTSGGLQETQYF
TRBJ2-7,TRBV2,TRBD1,CASSGPRDRPYEQYF
TRBJ2-3,TRBV5-4,-,CASSFGTDTQYF
TRBJ2-2,TRBV6-5,-,CASSLTTTGELFF
TRBJ1-3,TRBV7-3,-,CASSFDGQTPGNTIYF
TRBJ1-6,TRBV7-2,-,CASSLSSSYNSPLHF
TRBJ2-5,TRBV2,-,CASIGPGPLQETQYF
TRBJ2-3,TRBV7-6,TRBD1,CASSFRDSRVDTQYF
TRBJ2-1,TRBV9,-,CASSVSFTGGGEQFF
TRBJ1-1,TRBV29-1,-,CSVGLTTEAFF
TRBJ1-2,TRBV30,TRBD1,CAWSDGTGGDYGYTF
TRBJ1-4,TRBV6-1,TRBD1,CASSDRDRGKKNEKLFF
TRBJ1-3,TRBV6-1,-,CASSEVSYRNTIYF
TRBJ2-7,TRBV19,TRBD1,CASSTRDRGSYEQYF
TRBJ1-4,TRBV29-1,-,CSVSITTNEKLFF
TRBJ2-3,TRBV7-3,TRBD2,CASEESGLASDTQYF
TRBJ2-7,TRBV5-1,TRBD1,CASRPEGTAAYEQYF
TRBJ1-3,TRBV29-1,-,CSVEEGLGPPGNTIYF
TRBJ1-4,TRBV29-1,TRBD1,CSVEATGGLEKLFF
TRBJ2-2,TRBV15,-,CATRLPGTGELFF
TRBJ2-3,TRBV19,TRBD1,CATRLGTGLLSTDTQYF
TRBJ1-5,TRBV19,-,CASRVRGRRKNQPQHF
TRBJ1-2,TRBV30,-,CAWSGVGGVSYTF
TRBJ1-1,TRBV7-6,TRBD1,CASSLRDREGDTEAFF
TRBJ1-2,TRBV6-1,-,CASSESHNSYGYTF
TRBJ2-4,TRBV6-5,-,CASSGTGNIQYF
TRBJ1-5,TRBV12-2,-,CASRLRDYGQRSNQPQHF
TRBJ2-7,TRBV29-1,-,CSAGVHDEQYF
TRBJ1-1,TRBV30,-,CAWREMNTEAFF
TRBJ2-2,TRBV10-1,-,CASSVNRLNTGELFF
TRBJ2-7,TRBV4-3,-,CASSQDSTTYEQYF
TRBJ2-2,TRBV9,-,CASSGNLNRVSGELFF
TRBJ2-3,TRBV19,-,CASSISFASADTQYF
TRBJ2-5,TRBV18,-,CASSPPVVETQYF
TRBJ1-2,TRBV21-1,-,CASSKARAGGQCGYTF
TRBJ2-5,TRBV5-1,-,CASSPGAPQETQYF
TRBJ2-7,TRBV19,-,CASSIDRKGGEQYF
TRBJ1-5,TRBV5-8,TRBD1,CASSGRDSLNQPQHF
TRBJ2-2,TRBV6-4,TRBD1,CASSRDRGTGELFF
TRBJ2-5,TRBV11-2,-,CASSPGGRDETQYF
TRBJ1-5,TRBV4-1,TRBD1,CASSQNRARGPQPQHF
TRBJ2-3,TRBV7-9,-,CASASFEGEDTQYF
TRBJ1-2,TRBV4-3,-,CASSQGPGANYGYTF
TRBJ1-6,TRBV30,TRBD1,CAWGTGGNSPLHF
TRBJ1-5,TRBV19,-,CASKTTGTGQPQHF
TRBJ1-3,TRBV5-8,-,CASSLVTAHGATIYF
TRBJ2-3,TRBV29-1,-,CSVQGLPADTQYF
TRBJ2-1,TRBV6-5,-,CASSYSGGRDEQFF
TRBJ1-6,TRBV29-1,TRBD1,CSVRPGGYNSPLHF
TRBJ2-7,TRBV7-9,-,CASSSAWRTSGEQYF
TRBJ2-7,TRBV4-1,-,CASSPAGPRGTHEQYF
TRBJ2-3,TRBV5-1,TRBD1,CASSFGGGWGQGRTDTQYF
TRBJ1-2,TRBV7-9,-,CASSDITVLYGYTF
TRBJ1-1,TRBV6-1,-,CASSIEINTEAFF
TRBJ2-3,TRBV9,-,CASSVTRGSRTDTQYF
TRBJ1-2,TRBV6-5,-,CASTPGTSYGYTF